Listed below are T cell receptor beta chains from one sample, sequenced in a study of T cell clonotyping in hematopoietic cell transplantation. Method: immunoSEQ multiplex PCR; TCRdb's copy keeps in-frame clones and lacks some. Among about 10,000 clones listed, around 86% were seen once. The source was peripheral blood mononuclear cells, collected before stem cell transplant. The receptors derive from a woman aged 45-65 years with chronic myeloid leukemia. Some clones in this sample may be carry-over from other donors' samples. Each CDR3 is given with its conserved first and last residue. The D gene is left open where the match is weak. Clone size is shown for a subset of rows, as once, few, many or a class of expanded clone.

d_gene,v_gene,j_gene,abundance,CDR3aa,CDR3nt
NA,TRBV9,TRBJ1-5,NA,CASSQDGGFLIFQPQHF,TGTGCCAGCAGCCAGGATGGGGGATTTCTCATATTTCAGCCCCAGCATTTT
TRBD1,TRBV27,TRBJ1-1,once,CASRRTGAVNTEAFF,TGTGCCAGCAGGCGGACAGGGGCGGTGAACACTGAAGCTTTCTTT
TRBD2,TRBV4-1,TRBJ2-1,NA,CASSPPGTSRYNEQFF,TGCGCCAGCAGCCCTCCCGGGACTAGCAGATACAATGAGCAGTTCTTC
TRBD2,TRBV6-5,TRBJ2-7,NA,CASSKSGTSYEQYF,TGTGCCAGCAGTAAATCCGGGACTAGCTACGAGCAGTACTTC
NA,TRBV30,TRBJ2-7,NA,CAWSDSYEQYF,TGTGCCTGGAGTGACAGCTACGAGCAGTACTTC
NA,TRBV11-2,TRBJ2-2,NA,CASSLRGTNTGELFF,TGTGCCAGCAGCTTAAGGGGGACGAACACCGGGGAGCTGTTTTTT
NA,TRBV4-1,TRBJ1-5,NA,CASSQRGWQPQHF,TGCGCCAGCAGCCAACGGGGGTGGCAGCCCCAGCATTTT
TRBD2,TRBV11-2,TRBJ2-3,NA,CASSPRLAGGSPDTQYF,TGTGCCAGCAGCCCGAGACTAGCGGGAGGGTCCCCAGATACGCAGTATTTT
NA,TRBV4-1,TRBJ1-2,few,CASSQGTQSGGDGYGYTF,TGCGCCAGCAGCCAAGGGACCCAAAGCGGGGGAGATGGCTATGGCTACACCTTC
NA,TRBV2,TRBJ2-5,NA,CASSDPTDSQTQYF,TGTGCCAGCAGTGACCCCACGGACAGTCAGACCCAGTACTTC
TRBD1,TRBV30,TRBJ2-1,once,CAWNLGTGNEQFF,TGTGCCTGGAATTTAGGGACAGGCAATGAGCAGTTCTTC
NA,TRBV28,TRBJ1-5,NA,CASSPSTGNQPQHF,TGTGCCAGCAGTCCATCCACAGGCAATCAGCCCCAGCATTTT
NA,TRBV7-2,TRBJ2-7,NA,CASSLGWETTYEQYF,TGTGCCAGCAGCTTAGGGTGGGAGACTACCTACGAGCAGTACTTC